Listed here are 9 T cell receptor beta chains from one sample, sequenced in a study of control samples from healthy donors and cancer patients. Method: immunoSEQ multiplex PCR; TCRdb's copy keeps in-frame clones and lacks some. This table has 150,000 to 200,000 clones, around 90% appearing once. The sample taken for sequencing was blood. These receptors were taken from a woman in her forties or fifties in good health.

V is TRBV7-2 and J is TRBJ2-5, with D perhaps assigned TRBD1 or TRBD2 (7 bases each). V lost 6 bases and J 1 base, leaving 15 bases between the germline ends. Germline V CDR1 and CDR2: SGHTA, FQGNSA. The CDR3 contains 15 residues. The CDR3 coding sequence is TGTGCCAGCAGTCCCAGGGGGGGCCCCCAAGAGACCCAGTACTTC. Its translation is CASSPRGGPQETQYF.

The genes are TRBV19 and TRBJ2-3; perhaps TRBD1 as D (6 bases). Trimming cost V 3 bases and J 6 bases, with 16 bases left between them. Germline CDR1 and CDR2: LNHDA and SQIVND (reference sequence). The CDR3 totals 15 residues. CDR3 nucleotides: TGTGCCAGTAGTATTAGGGTCAGGGGTATTGATACGCAGTATTTT. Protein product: CASSIRVRGIDTQYF.

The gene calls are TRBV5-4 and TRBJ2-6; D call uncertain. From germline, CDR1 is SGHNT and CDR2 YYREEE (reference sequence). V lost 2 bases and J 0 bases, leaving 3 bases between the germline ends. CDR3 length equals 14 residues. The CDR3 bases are TGTGCCAGCAGCTTTTACTCTGGGGCCAACGTCCTGACTTTC. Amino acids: CASSFYSGANVLTF.

This chain's CDR3 is CASSPTGAGELFF. The CDR3 region has the DNA TGTGCCAGCAGTCCTACAGGGGCCGGGGAGCTGTTTTTT. The J gene is TRBJ2-2, the V gene TRBV27; the match to TRBD1 covers 7 bases. CDR3 size: 13 residues. CDR1 is MNHEY and CDR2 is SMNVEV in the germline V gene (reference sequence). V shed 5 bases, J shed 6 bases, and the junction held 3 bases outside the gene matches.

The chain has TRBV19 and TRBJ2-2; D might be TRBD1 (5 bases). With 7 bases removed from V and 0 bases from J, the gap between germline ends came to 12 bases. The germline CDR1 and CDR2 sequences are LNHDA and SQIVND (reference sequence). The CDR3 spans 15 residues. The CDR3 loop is CASKRGSANTGELFF. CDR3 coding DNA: TGTGCCAGTAAAAGGGGCAGCGCGAACACCGGGGAGCTGTTTTTT.

As DNA, the CDR3 is TGTGCCAGCAGCTTAAGGCAGGGGGGCCCCACCTCTGGGGCCAACGTCCTGACTTTC. This translates into CASSLRQGGPTSGANVLTF. The chain recombines TRBV7-9 with TRBJ2-6; perhaps TRBD1 as D (7 bases). Germline V CDR1 and CDR2: SEHNR, FQNEAQ (reference sequence). This CDR3 has 19 amino acids. Trimming took off 2 bases at V and 0 bases at J, with 17 bases between the two ends.

The CDR3 loop is CASSSGQGTYEQYF. DNA of the CDR3: TGTGCCAGCAGCTCAGGACAGGGGACCTACGAGCAGTACTTC. This chain uses TRBV5-6 with TRBJ2-7; 9 bases agree with TRBD1. The germline V gene encodes CDR1 SGHDT and CDR2 YYEEEE. The CDR3 is 14 amino acids. Germline trimming cut 3 bases from V and 2 bases from J; bases unmatched to any gene: 3.

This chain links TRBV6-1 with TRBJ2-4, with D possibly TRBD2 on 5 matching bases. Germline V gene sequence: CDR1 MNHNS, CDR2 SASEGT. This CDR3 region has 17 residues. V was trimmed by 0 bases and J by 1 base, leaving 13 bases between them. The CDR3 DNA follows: TGTGCCAGCAGTGAAGCAAGGATAGCGCGCGCCAAAAACATTCAGTACTTC. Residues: CASSEARIARAKNIQYF.

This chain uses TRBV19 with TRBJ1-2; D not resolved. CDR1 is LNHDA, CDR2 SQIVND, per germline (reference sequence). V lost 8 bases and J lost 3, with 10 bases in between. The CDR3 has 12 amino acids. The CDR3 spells CASGFTDYGYTF. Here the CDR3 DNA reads TGTGCCAGTGGGTTCACCGACTATGGCTACACCTTC.